This TCR beta chain appears in the sequencing data of a study of cytomegalovirus exposure and HLA in healthy donors. This clone was seen once. Losses at the gene ends were 0 bases for V and 1 base for J; bases not matched to a gene: 3. Germline-derived CDR1 and CDR2 are LGHNA and YNFKEQ. CDR3 length: 16 residues. The PCR used 60 Vbeta and 13 Jbeta primers. Sequencing was performed with immunoSEQ multiplex PCR; in TCRdb, only in-frame clones are kept and a portion is missing. Of about 170,000 clones in the sample, about 82% were seen once. This chain connects TRBV4-2 to TRBJ2-7, with 10 bases lining up with TRBD2. The clonotype comes from a woman younger than 30 in good health and CMV-seronegative. The specimen sequenced was PBMCs. The CDR3 sequence: CASSQELAGQSYEQYF. The CDR3 DNA is TGTGCCAGCAGCCAAGAACTAGCGGGACAATCCTACGAGCAGTACTTC.